The 6 T cell receptor beta chains reported below all come from one sample, sequenced in a study of blood T cell repertoires in COVID-19. Method: immunoSEQ multiplex PCR; TCRdb's copy keeps in-frame clones and lacks some. The sample lists 100,000 to 130,000 clones, approximately 90% occurring once. Material for sequencing was peripheral blood. All receptors derive from a woman younger than 45 with acute or convalescent COVID-19.

This rearrangement joins TRBV6-5 to TRBJ2-2; D not certain. CDR3 size: 15 residues. Germline loops: CDR1 MNHEY, CDR2 SVGAGI. V dropped 3 bases and J dropped 1 base, with 9 bases sitting between them. The CDR3 here is CASSYGQMNTGELFF. The CDR3 DNA is TGTGCCAGCAGTTATGGTCAGATGAACACCGGGGAGCTGTTTTTT.

The table lists this clone with a few counts. This chain connects TRBV4-2 to TRBJ2-7, with TRBD1 identical over 11 bases. V was clipped by 2 bases and J by 3 bases; unmatched bases: 6. The CDR3 is 16 residues long. Germline V gives CDR1 LGHNA, CDR2 YNFKEQ. CDR3: CASSQQTGTGGYEQYF. The CDR3, as DNA: TGTGCCAGCAGCCAACAAACCGGGACAGGGGGCTACGAGCAGTACTTC.

The chain links TRBV5-1 to TRBJ2-7; 8 nucleotides line up with TRBD1. V was clipped by 4 bases and J by 7 bases; unmatched bases: 13. This CDR3 comprises 15 residues. CDR1 SGHRS and CDR2 YFSETQ come from the germline V gene. The CDR3 DNA reads as TGCGCCAGCAGCCAGGGGTCAGGGGGCAGACGGGAGCAGTACTTC. Protein: CASSQGSGGRREQYF.

The chain joins TRBV5-5 to TRBJ1-5; TRBD1 matches 7 bases. V lost 1 base and J lost 3; bases outside the gene matches: 10. The CDR3 sequence is 17 residues long. Germline V CDR1 and CDR2: SGHKS, YYEKEE (reference sequence). CDR3 loop: CASSLWQGVVVNQPQHF. CDR3 nucleotides: TGTGCCAGCAGCTTGTGGCAGGGGGTAGTCGTCAATCAGCCCCAGCATTTT.

The rearrangement joins TRBV7-3 to TRBJ1-1; D unclear. V gave up 4 bases and J gave up 1 base, with 7 bases separating them. The CDR3 spans 13 residues. Per the germline V gene, CDR1 is SGHTA and CDR2 is FQGTGA. In DNA form, the CDR3 reads TGTGCCAGCAGCTCCTCTAAGAACACTGAAGCTTTCTTT. Its protein is CASSSSKNTEAFF.

The rearrangement joins TRBV12-3 or TRBV12-4 to TRBJ2-3; D is unclear. This CDR3 has 13 amino acids. Trimming cost V 6 bases and J 0 bases, with 7 bases left between them. The CDR3 DNA sequence: TGTGCCAGCAGGATTAGCAGCACAGATACGCAGTATTTT. It translates to CASRISSTDTQYF.